The sequence of this T cell receptor beta chain was determined in a study of blood T cell repertoires in COVID-19. As processed by the authors: Scientists estimated how many nucleated cells there were by amplifying reference gene primers. Libraries were prepared by immunoSEQ multiplex PCR; TCRdb keeps only in-frame clonotypes and omits some of them. The V and J calls and clone size were taken over from that table, and D and trimming were inferred from the DNA. The sample includes about 330,000 clones, around 87% of them seen just once. V was shortened by 1 base and J by 8 bases, with 11 bases between the two germline ends. Germline CDR1 is LGHDT and CDR2 is YNNKEL (reference sequence). The CDR3 runs to 13 residues. Assignments of participants to cohorts depended upon their own reported clinical history.

The chain links TRBV3-1 (or the pseudogene TRBV3-2) to TRBJ1-1; a possible D gene is TRBD1 (5 bases). The receptor comes from a woman under 40 who had recovered from COVID-19. The sample comprised PBMCs or T cells enriched from blood (not recorded which). The CDR3 loop is CASSQAEGREAFF. CDR3 coding DNA: TGTGCCAGCAGCCAAGCGGAGGGGAGGGAAGCTTTCTTT.